The 22 T cell receptor beta chains below were found in one sample sequenced in a study of blood T cell repertoires in COVID-19. The assay was immunoSEQ multiplex PCR, and TCRdb's table has in-frame clones only and misses some. The sample has under 30,000 clones, over 75% seen once. Sequenced material: peripheral blood. The receptors originated from a man aged 50 or older with active COVID-19.

The gene calls are TRBV11-3 and TRBJ2-7; 7 positions agree with TRBD1. The CDR3 length is 14 residues. Germline V gives CDR1 SGHNT, CDR2 YENEEA. The ends lost 5 bases at V and 5 bases at J; junction bases unmatched: 9. Written as DNA, the CDR3 is TGTGCCAGCAGCCCCCGACAGGGTTCGAACGAGCAGTACTTC. Encoded protein: CASSPRQGSNEQYF.

The chain recombines TRBV10-3 with TRBJ1-6; 7 positions agree with TRBD1. CDR1 ENHRY and CDR2 SYGVKD come from the germline V gene. Unmatched junction bases numbered 7, after V lost 0 bases and J lost 14 bases. The CDR3 is 14 residues long. CDR3 DNA: TGTGCCATCAGTGAGTCCGGACAGGCTGGGGCCCTCCACTTT. This translates into CAISESGQAGALHF.

The rearrangement links TRBV5-1 to TRBJ2-5; possibly TRBD1 for D (6 bases). The CDR3 contains 13 residues. Between the trimmed V and J ends, which lost 4 bases and 5 bases, there was a span of 12 bases. Germline V gives CDR1 SGHRS, CDR2 YFSETQ. The CDR3 region is CASSATGLETQYF. CDR3 DNA: TGCGCCAGCAGCGCGACAGGTTTGGAGACCCAGTACTTC.

Only one count was recorded for this clone. This chain links TRBV6-6 with TRBJ2-2, with a tentative D call TRBD1 (5 bases). CDR1 is MNHNY, CDR2 SVGAGI, per germline (reference sequence). CDR3 size: 14 residues. Between the trimmed V and J ends, which lost 7 bases and 4 bases, there was a span of 13 bases. CDR3 sequence (DNA): TGTGCCAGCATCCAGGGCCGGTTCACCGGGGAGCTGTTTTTT. This sequence encodes CASIQGRFTGELFF.

This clone has just one count. The chain is built from TRBV5-1 and TRBJ2-3, with 9 bases identical to TRBD1. After removal of 3 bases from V and 0 bases from J, the junction contained 5 bases not matched to a gene. Germline-derived CDR1 and CDR2 are SGHRS and YFSETQ. The CDR3 has 16 amino acids. The CDR3 sequence: CASSWGTGSSTDTQYF. In DNA form, the CDR3 reads TGCGCCAGCAGCTGGGGGACAGGGTCTAGCACAGATACGCAGTATTTT.

The chain employs TRBV4-3 and TRBJ1-2; 8 bases map to TRBD1. Per the germline V gene, CDR1 is LGHNA and CDR2 is YSLEER. V lost 0 bases to trimming and J lost 4 bases; unmatched junction nucleotides: 7. The CDR3 sequence is 16 residues long. DNA for the CDR3: TGCGCCAGCAGCCAAGAGGTCAGGGGGCGCGGCTATGGCTACACCTTC. Amino acids: CASSQEVRGRGYGYTF.

The rearrangement links TRBV2 to TRBJ1-2; D perhaps matches TRBD1 (6 bases). The CDR3 has 13 amino acids. CDR1 and CDR2 from the germline V gene are SNHLY and FYNNEI. With 4 bases removed from V and 4 bases from J, the gap between germline ends came to 10 bases. The CDR3 sequence: CASSGTVFYGYTF. The DNA for the CDR3 is TGTGCCAGCAGTGGGACAGTCTTCTATGGCTACACCTTC.

The V call is TRBV2, the J call TRBJ1-4; 8 nucleotides align to TRBD1. The CDR3 totals 16 residues. The V gene end was trimmed by 6 bases and the J gene end by 2 bases; junction bases not matched to a gene: 8. Germline values: CDR1 SNHLY, CDR2 FYNNEI. Here the CDR3 DNA reads TGTGCCAGCAGAGTGGGGACAGGCAGGACTAATGAAAAACTGTTTTTT. Translated, it gives CASRVGTGRTNEKLFF.

The chain is built from TRBV29-1 and TRBJ2-7, with D tentatively TRBD1 (6 bases). Trimming took 1 base from V and 2 from J, leaving 12 bases between them. This CDR3 is built from 14 residues. The germline gives CDR1 SQVTM, CDR2 ANQGSEA. CDR3 nucleotides: TGCAGCGTTGAAGGGACAGAGGAAGCCTACGAGCAGTACTTC. This sequence encodes CSVEGTEEAYEQYF.

J is TRBJ2-1 and V is TRBV7-6; TRBD2 aligns across 12 bases. V shed 0 bases and J 6 bases; nucleotides not matched to a gene: 6. This CDR3 has 17 amino acids. Germline V lookup: CDR1 SGHVS, CDR2 FNYEAQ. This CDR3 reads CASSLARGTSGFNEQFF. DNA for the CDR3: TGTGCCAGCAGCTTAGCCAGGGGGACTAGCGGGTTCAATGAGCAGTTCTTC.

The chain carries TRBV7-6 and TRBJ2-2, with 7 nucleotides matching TRBD2. The ends lost 2 bases at V and 2 bases at J; junction bases unmatched: 14. CDR1 is SGHVS, CDR2 FNYEAQ, per germline. This CDR3 comprises 19 residues. CDR3 protein: CASSLPLGAGEKNTGELFF. Written as DNA, the CDR3 is TGTGCCAGCAGCTTACCCCTCGGGGCGGGAGAGAAAAACACCGGGGAGCTGTTTTTT. Combining the CDR3 with reference TRBV7-6 and TRBJ2-2 gives the whole variable domain GAGVSQSPRYKVTKRGQDVALRCDPISGHVSLYWYRQALGQGPEFLTYFNYEAQQDKSGLPNDRFSAERPEGSISTLTIQRTEQRDSAMYRCASSLPLGAGEKNTGELFFGEGSRLTVL.

CDR3 in DNA: TGTGCCAGCAGCTTACCTGGGAGCTGGGCCTACGAGCAGTACTTC. The encoded protein is CASSLPGSWAYEQYF. The chain carries TRBV11-2 and TRBJ2-7, with a tentative D call TRBD2 (5 bases). The CDR3 is 15 residues long. The ends were cut back, 2 bases at V and 2 bases at J, with 13 bases in the middle. Germline V gives CDR1 SGHAT, CDR2 FQNNGV.

The chain couples TRBV9 to TRBJ1-2, with 10 bases aligning to TRBD1. Trimming removed 0 bases from V and 8 bases from J; junction bases left unmatched: 4. Germline V gives CDR1 SGDLS, CDR2 YYNGEE. The CDR3 is 14 residues long. The CDR3 is CASSVGDRGSGYTF. The DNA of the CDR3 is TGTGCCAGCAGCGTAGGGGACAGGGGCTCCGGCTACACCTTC.

This chain uses TRBV4-1 with TRBJ1-2; D ambiguous. V was clipped by 0 bases and J by 4 bases, with 12 bases between them. The length of the CDR3 is 15 residues. Germline CDR1 is MGHRA and CDR2 is YSYEKL. CDR3 in DNA: TGCGCCAGCAGCCAAGACGAGGAATTTTTCTATGGCTACACCTTC. Translated: CASSQDEEFFYGYTF.

The chain links TRBV3-1 (or the pseudogene TRBV3-2) to TRBJ2-1; the D gene is possibly TRBD1 (5 bases). This CDR3 spans 16 amino acids. V dropped 2 bases and J dropped 5 bases, with 16 bases sitting between them. Germline loops: CDR1 LGHDT, CDR2 YNNKEL (reference sequence). The CDR3 sequence: CASSQPLQGFNNEQFF. The CDR3 DNA reads as TGTGCCAGCAGCCAACCCCTCCAGGGATTTAACAATGAGCAGTTCTTC.

The V and J genes are TRBV20-1 and TRBJ2-7; D possibly corresponds to TRBD2 (5 bases). The V gene's germline CDR1 is DFQATT and CDR2 SNEGSKA (reference sequence). V dropped 3 bases and J dropped 4 bases, with 16 bases sitting between them. The CDR3 length is 14 residues. CDR3 sequence (DNA): TGCAGTGCTAGTCGAGGGCCCCCGGGGTACGAGCAGTACTTC. Translation gives CSASRGPPGYEQYF.

The rearrangement joins TRBV7-9 to TRBJ1-1, with D hard to call. CDR1 and CDR2 (germline): SEHNR, FQNEAQ (reference sequence). The CDR3 is 15 residues long. Trimming took 5 bases from V and 10 from J, leaving 23 bases between them. CDR3 coding DNA: TGTGCCAGCAGCGAGGGATCCGCTTTCCCTGATGGAGCTTTCTTT. Translating gives CASSEGSAFPDGAFF.

The chain couples TRBV3-1 (or the pseudogene TRBV3-2) to TRBJ1-6, with D hard to call. Trimming left V 0 bases short and J 7 bases short, with 7 bases between. Germline V gene sequence: CDR1 LGHDT, CDR2 YNNKEL (reference sequence). The CDR3 is 14 amino acids. CDR3 DNA sequence: TGTGCCAGCAGCCAAGATCTAATAAATTCACCCCTCCACTTT. It is translated as CASSQDLINSPLHF.

The V gene is TRBV7-3, the J gene TRBJ2-3; possibly TRBD2 for D (6 bases). The V end lost 0 bases, the J end lost 2 bases, and 18 bases lay between the germline ends. CDR1 SGHTA and CDR2 FQGTGA come from the germline V gene. The CDR3 is 18 residues long. The CDR3 DNA follows: TGTGCCAGCAGCTTAACGTCGAGCGGGTCCACCATCACAGATACGCAGTATTTT. Residues: CASSLTSSGSTITDTQYF.

This clone has just a few counts. This chain uses TRBV4-1 with TRBJ2-7; no firm D call. The CDR3 length is 14 residues. CDR1 and CDR2 (germline): MGHRA, YSYEKL. The germline V and J ends were trimmed by 4 bases and 0 bases, with 10 bases remaining between them. DNA of the CDR3: TGCGCCAGCAGCCTTCGGGTGAGCTCCTACGAGCAGTACTTC. As protein: CASSLRVSSYEQYF.

This clone was observed once. V and J are TRBV7-8 and TRBJ2-1; possibly TRBD2 for D (6 bases). CDR1 and CDR2 (germline): SGHVS, FQNEAQ. CDR3 length: 17 residues. V was clipped by 5 bases and J by 3 bases, with 20 bases between them. The CDR3 loop is CASSPPRAGWGYNEQFF. In DNA, the CDR3 is TGTGCCAGCAGCCCCCCCCGGGCGGGGTGGGGCTACAATGAGCAGTTCTTC.

The chain couples TRBV19 to TRBJ2-4; tentative D call: TRBD1 (6 bases). This CDR3 has 15 amino acids. V lost 2 bases to trimming and J lost 0 bases, with 8 bases between them. In germline, CDR1 is LNHDA, CDR2 SQIVND (reference sequence). CDR3 sequence (DNA): TGTGCCAGTAGTATAACAGGGATAGCCAAAAACATTCAGTACTTC. Protein product: CASSITGIAKNIQYF.